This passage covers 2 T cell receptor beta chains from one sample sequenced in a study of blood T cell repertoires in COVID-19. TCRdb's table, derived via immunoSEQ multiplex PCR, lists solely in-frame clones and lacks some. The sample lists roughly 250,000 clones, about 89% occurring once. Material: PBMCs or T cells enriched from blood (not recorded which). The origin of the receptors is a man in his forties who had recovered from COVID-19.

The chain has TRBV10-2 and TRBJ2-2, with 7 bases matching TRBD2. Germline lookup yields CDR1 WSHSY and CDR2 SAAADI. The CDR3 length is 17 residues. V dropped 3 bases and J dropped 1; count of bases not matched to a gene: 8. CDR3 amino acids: CASSDPYQRGNTGELFF. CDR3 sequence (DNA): TGCGCCAGCAGTGATCCGTACCAGCGGGGGAACACCGGGGAGCTGTTTTTT.

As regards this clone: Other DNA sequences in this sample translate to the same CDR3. Here the CDR3 reads CASSLTGMNTEAFF. The CDR3, as DNA: TGCGCCAGCAGCTTGACAGGGATGAACACTGAAGCTTTCTTT. This chain joins TRBV5-1 and TRBJ1-1; a possible D gene is TRBD1 (6 bases). Germline V lookup: CDR1 SGHRS, CDR2 YFSETQ. V dropped 1 base and J dropped 0 bases, with 7 bases sitting between them. The CDR3 loop spans 14 amino acids.